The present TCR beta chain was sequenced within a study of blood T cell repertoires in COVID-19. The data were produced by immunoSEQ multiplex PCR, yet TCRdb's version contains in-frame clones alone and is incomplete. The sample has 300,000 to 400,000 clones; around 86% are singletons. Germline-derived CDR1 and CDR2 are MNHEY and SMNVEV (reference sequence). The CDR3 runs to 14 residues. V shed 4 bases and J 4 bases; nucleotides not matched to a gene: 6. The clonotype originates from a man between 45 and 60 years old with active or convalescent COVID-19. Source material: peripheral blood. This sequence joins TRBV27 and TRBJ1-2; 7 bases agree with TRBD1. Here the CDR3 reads CASSYDRASYGYTF. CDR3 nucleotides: TGTGCCAGCAGTTATGACAGGGCCAGCTATGGCTACACCTTC.